The 16 T cell receptor beta chains listed next were all sequenced from one sample in a study of T cells expressing NK-cell markers (dated by TCRdb to about 2020). Library method: 5' RACE. Sequencer: Illumina HiSeq 2000. After the reads were reprocessed by TCRdb, one entry was made per CDR3 protein sequence, with no DNA. The sample's clone listing holds about 260,000 distinct CDR3 sequences. The biggest ten clones account for around 4.3% of the sample. The material sequenced was blood T cells: a sorted CD56 or NKG2C T cell subset, CD4+ or CD8+ T cells, or bulk PBMC T cells (not recorded which). Receptor source: a woman aged 18 to 75 in good health.

The chain carries TRBV19 and TRBJ1-5. Germline CDR1 LNHDA, CDR2 SQIVND (reference sequence). This CDR3 has 14 residues. The CDR3 region is CASSMAQINQPQHF.

The chain couples TRBV12-3 or TRBV12-4 to TRBJ2-4. CDR3 length equals 13 residues. The CDR3 here is CASSLHISNIQYF.

The chain combines TRBV7-2 with TRBJ2-1; without DNA, the TCRdb call of TRBD2 cannot be checked. There are 14 residues in the CDR3. The germline CDR1 and CDR2 sequences are SGHTA and FQGNSA. The CDR3 sequence: CASSFDGSQNEQFF.

The gene calls are TRBV7-7 and TRBJ2-6; the D call of TRBD1 rests on TCRdb alone, since no DNA is present to check it. This CDR3 is built from 16 residues. CDR1 and CDR2 from the germline V gene are SSHAT and FNYEAQ (reference sequence). The CDR3 loop is CASSPTGSSGANVLTF.

The chain couples TRBV12-3 or TRBV12-4 to TRBJ2-1. CDR3 length: 15 residues. CDR3 protein: CASSFGPSSYNEQFF.

J is TRBJ1-6 and V is TRBV5-8. Germline V gene data show CDR1 as SGHTS and CDR2 as YDEGEE. The CDR3 is 16 residues long. The CDR3 protein is CASSLQGSSYNSPLHF.

The chain uses TRBV3-1 and TRBJ1-2. The CDR3 runs 13 residues. Germline loops: CDR1 LGHDT, CDR2 YNNKEL (reference sequence). The CDR3 here is CASSQGDSGGYTF.

The chain employs TRBV6-1 and TRBJ2-1; TCRdb names TRBD2, which stays unverified in the absence of DNA. The CDR3 runs 14 residues. Germline V gene sequence: CDR1 MNHNS, CDR2 SASEGT. CDR3 amino acids: CASQGLAGSGEQFF.

The rearrangement uses TRBV19 and TRBJ2-5; TCRdb's D call of TRBD1 is untestable without DNA. Germline-derived CDR1 and CDR2 are LNHDA and SQIVND (reference sequence). The CDR3 runs 16 residues. The CDR3 loop is CASSFSTGTGRKTQYF.

This rearrangement joins TRBV28 to TRBJ2-1; TCRdb names TRBD2, which stays unverified in the absence of DNA. The CDR3 consists of 16 residues. Per germline, CDR1 MDHEN and CDR2 SYDVKM. The CDR3: CASSSSGRVSTDEQFF.

The chain has TRBV20-1 and TRBJ1-3; the TCRdb D gene call, TRBD1, has no DNA to confirm it. CDR3 length: 18 amino acids. CDR1 and CDR2 from the germline V gene are DFQATT and SNEGSKA (reference sequence). CDR3 protein: CSARNPREGLRGGNTIYF.

The chain is built from TRBV5-5 and TRBJ2-5. CDR1 and CDR2 from the germline V gene are SGHKS and YYEKEE (reference sequence). The CDR3 length is 15 residues. The CDR3 loop reads CASSGRLSGQETQYF.

The chain couples TRBV20-1 to TRBJ2-1; TCRdb picks TRBD2, but there is no DNA to check that call. From germline, CDR1 is DFQATT and CDR2 SNEGSKA (reference sequence). The CDR3 covers 17 residues. CDR3 amino acids: CSASEFRTSGGYNEQFF.

The chain links TRBV5-1 to TRBJ2-3; TCRdb calls TRBD1, which cannot be checked without DNA. The CDR3 sequence is 15 residues long. CDR1 is SGHRS, CDR2 YFSETQ, per germline. CDR3 amino acids: CASKDRGTGLNLQYF.

The CDR3 spells CSVEVGFNQPQHF. This rearrangement joins TRBV29-1 to TRBJ1-5. Germline V CDR1 and CDR2: SQVTM, ANQGSEA. The CDR3 sequence is 13 residues long.

V usage is TRBV7-6 and J usage is TRBJ1-3. CDR1 and CDR2 from the germline V gene are SGHVS and FNYEAQ. The CDR3 totals 13 residues. The CDR3 loop is CASSRDGGNTIYF. Drawing the rest from reference TRBV7-6 and TRBJ1-3, the complete variable domain is GAGVSQSPRYKVTKRGQDVALRCDPISGHVSLYWYRQALGQGPEFLTYFNYEAQQDKSGLPNDRFSAERPEGSISTLTIQRTEQRDSAMYRCASSRDGGNTIYFGEGSWLTVV.